This is a list of T cell receptor beta chains from one sample in a study of beta chain features in type 1 diabetes. The method was immunoSEQ multiplex PCR; TCRdb's version includes in-frame clones alone and lacks a portion of them. The sample consists of around 300,000 clones, about 7.8% of them appearing once. Sequencing was performed on central memory CD4+ T cells from blood. These receptors were obtained from a young woman in good health. Each CDR3 is given without its conserved first and last residue. Each record gives: J gene, V gene, CDR3 protein.

J gene: TRBJ1-3
V gene: TRBV9
CDR3 protein: ASSALGQTAGNTIY

J gene: TRBJ1-6
V gene: TRBV2
CDR3 protein: ASKGDMASPLH

J gene: TRBJ2-4
V gene: TRBV19
CDR3 protein: ASSPNVGAFIQY

J gene: TRBJ2-2
V gene: TRBV2
CDR3 protein: ASQFAGTGAGELF

J gene: TRBJ2-3
V gene: TRBV7-9
CDR3 protein: ASTAGASDTQY

J gene: TRBJ2-7
V gene: TRBV7-2
CDR3 protein: ASSPTGAEQY

J gene: TRBJ2-5
V gene: TRBV10-3
CDR3 protein: AISESGQQETQY

J gene: TRBJ2-5
V gene: TRBV19
CDR3 protein: ASRDPRAGQRQTQY

J gene: TRBJ1-2
V gene: TRBV7-9
CDR3 protein: ATDSSINYGYT

J gene: TRBJ2-1
V gene: TRBV18
CDR3 protein: ASSPDPYNEQF

J gene: TRBJ2-1
V gene: TRBV10-3
CDR3 protein: ATSWTGDSYNEQF

J gene: TRBJ2-1
V gene: TRBV28
CDR3 protein: ASSTSVLNEQF

J gene: TRBJ2-3
V gene: TRBV27
CDR3 protein: ASSLTVPTDTQY

J gene: TRBJ2-5
V gene: TRBV5-1
CDR3 protein: ASSLGPGLDQETQY

J gene: TRBJ2-1
V gene: TRBV5-4
CDR3 protein: ASSPSTGKRGEQF

J gene: TRBJ2-7
V gene: TRBV7-8
CDR3 protein: ASSRSGLAGNSSYEQY

J gene: TRBJ2-1
V gene: TRBV4-2
CDR3 protein: ASSQGPRTDTYNEQF

J gene: TRBJ2-3
V gene: TRBV28
CDR3 protein: ASSTTSGATNTQY

J gene: TRBJ2-2
V gene: TRBV2
CDR3 protein: ASREALLTGELF

J gene: TRBJ2-1
V gene: TRBV28
CDR3 protein: ASSLIHNEQF

J gene: TRBJ1-2
V gene: TRBV27
CDR3 protein: ASSPDRNYGYT

J gene: TRBJ2-3
V gene: TRBV5-1
CDR3 protein: ASSPGPLAFRTDTQY

J gene: TRBJ1-6
V gene: TRBV28
CDR3 protein: ATGFPNSPLH

J gene: TRBJ2-2
V gene: TRBV7-8
CDR3 protein: ASSSPFSGELF

J gene: TRBJ2-3
V gene: TRBV6-5
CDR3 protein: ASGTDTQY

J gene: TRBJ2-1
V gene: TRBV18
CDR3 protein: ASSPFDRNNEQF

J gene: TRBJ2-6
V gene: TRBV2
CDR3 protein: ASTAFSGANVLT

J gene: TRBJ2-5
V gene: TRBV27
CDR3 protein: ASSGSETQY

J gene: TRBJ2-5
V gene: TRBV5-6
CDR3 protein: ASYFSGGHRETQY

J gene: TRBJ1-5
V gene: TRBV30
CDR3 protein: AWSVSGSNQPQH

J gene: TRBJ2-1
V gene: TRBV7-2
CDR3 protein: ASSLTYLAGNEQF

J gene: TRBJ1-5
V gene: TRBV25-1
CDR3 protein: ASSEPERNQPQH

J gene: TRBJ2-3
V gene: TRBV7-9
CDR3 protein: ASSLLGQSTDTQY

J gene: TRBJ1-4
V gene: TRBV15
CDR3 protein: ATSRAQGLSEKLF

J gene: TRBJ2-5
V gene: TRBV7-8
CDR3 protein: ASSLRIRQETQY

J gene: TRBJ2-1
V gene: TRBV30
CDR3 protein: AFRKGALSYNEQF

J gene: TRBJ1-3
V gene: TRBV4-3
CDR3 protein: ASSKGQGRRVSGNTIY

J gene: TRBJ2-7
V gene: TRBV7-9
CDR3 protein: ASSLGGLAGGGYEQY

J gene: TRBJ2-1
V gene: TRBV7-2
CDR3 protein: ASSSLNEQF

J gene: TRBJ1-1
V gene: TRBV7-2
CDR3 protein: ASSFAGGRTEAF

J gene: TRBJ2-7
V gene: TRBV21-1
CDR3 protein: ASLRQGNYEQY

J gene: TRBJ2-4
V gene: TRBV6-5
CDR3 protein: ASSEGRQENIQY

J gene: TRBJ1-2
V gene: TRBV5-1
CDR3 protein: ASSLGQGRGYT

J gene: TRBJ1-2
V gene: TRBV7-9
CDR3 protein: ASSPPNYGYT